This paragraph reports one TCR beta chain. No antigen is known for it. It has no much larger one-base neighbor in the sample; base qualities were not kept. TCRbeta CDR3 regions were amplified from genomic DNA by means of the immunoSEQ Assay, a bias-controlled multiplex PCR. The study's own analysis went as follows. The number of nucleated cells in each sample was estimated from the amplification of reference gene primers within the assay. Sequence reads were collapsed and filtered to measure the absolute abundance of every unique TCRbeta CDR3 rearrangement. Productive Simpson clonality was computed per sample as the square root of Simpson's diversity index over productive rearrangements. TCRdb provides this immuneACCESS table in a form limited to in-frame rearrangements. Some clones are lacking; in checked studies, under half of them reflect an unresolved V gene, and why the rest are absent is not known. D and trimming come from the DNA, and the V and J calls and clone size come from that table. The sample table lists approximately 140,000 clones, approximately 87% of them with a count of one. About 6.5% of the sample goes to the ten largest clones.

This sample stems from a study of blood T cell repertoires in COVID-19 (TCRdb year 2020). Some background on the complete study: Samples from collaborators originated in the United States, Italy and Spain and spanned both the acute and convalescent phases of COVID-19. A freely available public database, intended as a resource for researchers studying the immune response to SARS-CoV-2, is where the repertoires were released. Samples came from the ongoing ImmuneRACE study (first 160 participants) plus 1,254 subjects from 6 global collaborators. The prospective study material was composed of cDNA or gDNA derived from T cells, B-cell-depleted T cells, or PBMCs. Subjects who had been exposed to COVID-19, were actively infected with it, or had recovered from it provided the deeply sampled blood TCRbeta repertoires that made up the dataset. A de-identified subject ID, COVID-19 status, age in years and sex were almost always included in the sample metadata. Where available, HLA class I and class II types were obtained from metadata supplied by the sample provider rather than from assay-based typing. What the work shows at the level of the full study, not this receptor alone: How much clinical and demographic metadata was included differed by source and by participant, and the metadata was provided uncurated.

Each collaborating institution followed its own protocols to collect whole blood in K2EDTA tubes. Collaborator samples were shipped for TCRbeta analysis as frozen whole blood, isolated PBMCs, or DNA extracted from either sample type. V is trimmed back by 4 bases and J by 6 bases, and the junction contains 5 bases that no gene match accounts for. Measured from the cysteine to the phenylalanine, the CDR3 is 13 residues long. Only the CDR3 region is kept as DNA, spanning 39 bases read in frame from base 1. CDR1 and CDR2 are drawn from the germline V gene: SGHRS, YFSETQ. The sample taken for sequencing was peripheral blood. This chain is built from TRBV5-1 and TRBJ1-1, with 8 bases matching TRBD1. The TCR originated in a man at least 80 years old with acute or convalescent COVID-19. The CDR3 here reads CASSRTGRPEAFF. At the DNA level, the sequence is TGCGCCAGCAGCCGGACAGGGAGGCCTGAAGCTTTCTTT.